One and the same sample provided the 14 T cell receptor beta chains below, sequenced in a study of CD8 T cells in ankylosing spondylitis. From the 5' RACE reads, TCRdb called clonotypes with MiXCR, one entry per CDR3 protein. The repertoire holds roughly 240,000 distinct CDR3 sequences, approximately 30% seen once, with approximately 4.4% in the top ten. Sample: blood, either unsorted or a sorted T cell fraction (not recorded which). These receptors came from a male donor with ankylosing spondylitis or in good health (not recorded which).

The CDR3, as DNA: TGCAGCGTTGCAGGCCGCCTCACAGATACGCAGTATTTT. This encodes CSVAGRLTDTQYF. The chain carries TRBV29-1 and TRBJ2-3, with no clear D. This CDR3 is 13 amino acids long. Germline CDR1 is SQVTM and CDR2 is ANQGSEA. V lost 4 bases and J lost 2, with 10 bases in between.

The genes are TRBV3-1 and TRBJ2-7; D not certain. In germline, CDR1 is LGHDT, CDR2 YNNKEL (reference sequence). The CDR3 loop spans 18 amino acids. Trimming stripped 4 bases from V and 0 bases from J, with 22 bases between. The CDR3 DNA follows: TGTGCCAGCAGCCCACTAAAAGGTCCGAAAATGACCTCCTACGAGCAGTACTTC. It is translated as CASSPLKGPKMTSYEQYF.

This clonotype was picked up one time. This rearrangement joins TRBV7-9 to TRBJ2-3; weak D call: TRBD1 (6 bases). CDR1 and CDR2 (germline): SEHNR, FQNEAQ (reference sequence). Trimming shortened V by 5 bases and J by 4 bases, and 19 bases separated the two germline ends. The CDR3 spans 16 residues. The chain's CDR3 is CASSPSPLRQADTQYF. DNA for the CDR3: TGTGCCAGCAGCCCTAGCCCGCTCCGACAGGCAGATACGCAGTATTTT.

This chain connects TRBV29-1 to TRBJ1-2; D gene uncertain. The CDR3 sequence is 11 residues long. V lost 6 bases and J lost 3, with 8 bases in between. CDR1 and CDR2 (germline): SQVTM, ANQGSEA. The CDR3 DNA reads TGCAGCGTCTTTCGCGACTATGGCTACACCTTC. Translating it yields CSVFRDYGYTF.

DNA for the CDR3: TGTGCCAGCAGCCCCGGGACAGGAGATTCCCATAACTATGGCTACACCTTC. Its protein is CASSPGTGDSHNYGYTF. This chain connects TRBV6-1 to TRBJ1-2; 8 nucleotides match TRBD1. The germline CDR1 and CDR2 sequences are MNHNS and SASEGT. This CDR3 is 17 amino acids long. The junction had 13 bases not matched to a gene; V was cut back by 6 bases and J by 1 base.

This clonotype was counted a few times. V is TRBV7-8 and J is TRBJ1-1; D is uncertain. V gave up 5 bases and J gave up 0 bases, with 13 bases separating them. Germline values: CDR1 SGHVS, CDR2 FQNEAQ. This CDR3 has 15 amino acids. CDR3: CASSLQFDVNTEAFF. The CDR3 coding sequence is TGTGCCAGCAGCCTTCAATTTGACGTGAACACTGAAGCTTTCTTT.

The rearrangement links TRBV20-1 to TRBJ1-2; D gene uncertain. Per germline, CDR1 DFQATT and CDR2 SNEGSKA (reference sequence). This CDR3 spans 14 amino acids. Trimming took off 2 bases at V and 5 bases at J, with 15 bases between the two ends. In nucleotides, the CDR3 is TGCAGTGCTAGACCGAGTGGGAGGGTTTATGGCTACACCTTC. Encoded protein: CSARPSGRVYGYTF.

In this sample, this clonotype turned up a few times. This chain uses TRBV20-1 with TRBJ2-5; TRBD2 aligns across 10 bases. The CDR3 contains 16 residues. The V gene end was trimmed by 3 bases and the J gene end by 5 bases; junction bases not matched to a gene: 12. Germline-derived CDR1 and CDR2 are DFQATT and SNEGSKA (reference sequence). CDR3 coding DNA: TGCAGTGCTAGTCGGGTAAGGCTAGCGGGGGATGAGACCCAGTACTTC. Its translation is CSASRVRLAGDETQYF.

The chain joins TRBV6-1 to TRBJ2-2; D is perhaps TRBD1 (6 bases). Germline V CDR1 and CDR2: MNHNS, SASEGT. With 5 bases removed from V and 6 bases from J, the gap between germline ends came to 13 bases. The CDR3 totals 14 residues. The CDR3 DNA reads as TGTGCCAGCAGTCTAAACAGGGATTCCGGGGAGCTGTTTTTT. This encodes CASSLNRDSGELFF.

Only a few counts were recorded for this clonotype. The CDR3 spells CASSLAPPQLGSYEQYF. CDR3 bases: TGTGCCAGCAGTTTAGCCCCACCTCAGTTGGGGTCCTACGAGCAGTACTTC. The chain is built from TRBV12-3 or TRBV12-4 and TRBJ2-7, with D unclear. This CDR3 has 17 residues. V was pared by 0 bases and J by 1 base, with 16 bases between.

This clonotype has a handful of counts. This chain uses TRBV10-2 with TRBJ2-2; possible D gene TRBD2, 6 bases. The germline V gene has CDR1 WSHSY and CDR2 SAAADI. V lost 6 bases and J 7 bases, leaving 12 bases between the germline ends. This CDR3 has 13 residues. CDR3 sequence reads: CASRDPGSGELFF. CDR3 coding DNA: TGCGCCAGCAGGGATCCCGGGAGCGGGGAGCTGTTTTTT.

V usage is TRBV20-1 and J usage is TRBJ2-5; TRBD2 might be the D (6 bases). The length of the CDR3 is 14 residues. In germline, CDR1 is DFQATT, CDR2 SNEGSKA (reference sequence). The ends were cut back, 3 bases at V and 4 bases at J, with 15 bases in the middle. The CDR3 sequence is CSASFGGTAETQYF. The CDR3 nucleotides are TGCAGTGCTAGCTTTGGGGGGACGGCAGAGACCCAGTACTTC.

The rearrangement uses TRBV6-1 and TRBJ2-5; D not certain. Germline assignment: CDR1 MNHNS and CDR2 SASEGT. Trimming left V 7 bases short and J 2 bases short, with 14 bases between. CDR3 length: 14 amino acids. CDR3 protein: CASKSPGQQETQYF. The CDR3 DNA sequence: TGTGCCAGCAAATCCCCCGGGCAGCAAGAGACCCAGTACTTC.

V usage is TRBV28 and J usage is TRBJ2-7; the match to TRBD1 covers 10 bases. Trimming removed 6 bases from V and 2 bases from J; junction bases left unmatched: 7. Germline assignment: CDR1 MDHEN and CDR2 SYDVKM. The CDR3 contains 15 residues. The CDR3 DNA follows: TGTGCCAGCAGCTCGGACAGGGGGACCCCCTACGAGCAGTACTTC. Amino acids: CASSSDRGTPYEQYF.